The next 9 T cell receptor beta chains were all read from a single sample in a study of vaccination and CD4 T cells after COVID-19. No antigen has been assigned to these receptors. Sequencing of DNA taken from cultured CD4+ T cells relied on the Oncomine TCR Beta short-read assay. TCRdb re-analysed the PCR reads in MiXCR, keeping a single row per CDR3 protein. Of some 16,000 distinct CDR3 sequences listed, around 50% are singletons. Treatment described: approximately 9-day PBMC culture with coronavirus spike peptide pools or control peptides (ViraFEST assay). Sample: CD4+ T cells from blood, cultured in vitro. These receptors were collected from a human donor who had recovered from COVID-19.

This chain links TRBV18 with TRBJ1-1, with D uncertain. The CDR3 has 13 amino acids. The V and J ends lost 6 bases and 1 base respectively, with 9 bases between them. Germline assignment: CDR1 KGHSH and CDR2 LQKENI. For the CDR3, the DNA is TGTGCCAGCTCCCTGCAAGCGAACACTGAAGCTTTCTTT. This encodes CASSLQANTEAFF.

This chain uses TRBV19 with TRBJ1-5; no clear D gene. This CDR3 is 11 amino acids long. Per the germline V gene, CDR1 is LNHDA and CDR2 is SQIVND (reference sequence). V shed 7 bases and J shed 6 bases, with 7 bases lying between them. The CDR3 here is CASMAGQPQHF. In nucleotides, the CDR3 is TGTGCCAGTATGGCGGGTCAGCCCCAGCATTTT.

The chain has TRBV6-1 and TRBJ1-6, with 7 bases that match TRBD1. V dropped 4 bases and J dropped 7; count of bases not matched to a gene: 7. The germline CDR1 and CDR2 sequences are MNHNS and SASEGT. CDR3 size: 15 residues. This CDR3 reads CASSAIQGRNSPLHF. The CDR3 DNA is TGTGCCAGCAGTGCAATACAGGGGCGAAATTCACCCCTCCACTTT.

A single count supports this clonotype. The chain links TRBV11-2 to TRBJ1-1, with D possibly TRBD1 on 5 matching bases. Trimming left V 1 base short and J 0 bases short, with 9 bases between. In germline, CDR1 is SGHAT, CDR2 FQNNGV. There are 15 residues in the CDR3. CDR3 loop: CASSLGQLMNTEAFF. The CDR3 nucleotides read TGTGCCAGCAGCTTAGGACAGTTAATGAACACTGAAGCTTTCTTT.

This rearrangement joins TRBV19 to TRBJ1-6, with TRBD1 identical over 8 bases. Trimming cost V 3 bases and J 10 bases; bases outside gene matches: 11. Germline V gene data show CDR1 as LNHDA and CDR2 as SQIVND (reference sequence). The length of the CDR3 is 16 residues. CDR3 sequence: CASSIPDRGWGSPLHF. CDR3 nucleotides: TGTGCCAGTAGTATCCCTGACAGGGGATGGGGATCACCCCTCCACTTT.

This clonotype is classed as hyperexpanded. The chain combines TRBV30 with TRBJ1-2; TRBD1 matches at 9 bases. This CDR3 contains 12 residues. The trim removed 8 bases at V and 12 bases at J, leaving 13 bases unmatched. Germline V lookup: CDR1 GTSNPN, CDR2 SVGIG (reference sequence). The CDR3 here is CAGRQGGIGNTF. The CDR3 nucleotides read TGTGCCGGCAGACAGGGGGGGATAGGGAACACCTTC.

This rearrangement joins TRBV23-1 to TRBJ2-3, with D possibly matching TRBD1 (6 bases). TRBV23-1 carries the ORF label, with uncertain function. V was shortened by 7 bases and J by 5 bases, with 7 bases between the two germline ends. CDR3 length: 11 amino acids. CDR3 sequence: CASTGVDTQYF. The DNA of the CDR3 is TGCGCCAGCACAGGGGTAGATACGCAGTATTTT.

This clonotype is labeled medium-sized. V is TRBV20-1 and J is TRBJ1-5, with 11 bases lining up with TRBD1. The CDR3 totals 14 residues. CDR1 DFQATT and CDR2 SNEGSKA come from the germline V gene (reference sequence). After removal of 5 bases from V and 2 bases from J, the junction contained 2 bases not matched to a gene. Written as DNA, the CDR3 is TGCAGTGCTGGGGACAGGGGGGGCAATCAGCCCCAGCATTTT. It encodes CSAGDRGGNQPQHF.

The DNA for the CDR3 is TGCAGTGCTAGAGGAGACAGGGACACTGAAGCTTTCTTT. Translating it yields CSARGDRDTEAFF. V is TRBV20-1 and J is TRBJ1-1, with TRBD1 matching over 7 bases. The CDR3 has 13 amino acids. Trimming removed 1 base from V and 3 bases from J; junction bases left unmatched: 2. Germline CDR1 and CDR2: DFQATT and SNEGSKA (reference sequence).